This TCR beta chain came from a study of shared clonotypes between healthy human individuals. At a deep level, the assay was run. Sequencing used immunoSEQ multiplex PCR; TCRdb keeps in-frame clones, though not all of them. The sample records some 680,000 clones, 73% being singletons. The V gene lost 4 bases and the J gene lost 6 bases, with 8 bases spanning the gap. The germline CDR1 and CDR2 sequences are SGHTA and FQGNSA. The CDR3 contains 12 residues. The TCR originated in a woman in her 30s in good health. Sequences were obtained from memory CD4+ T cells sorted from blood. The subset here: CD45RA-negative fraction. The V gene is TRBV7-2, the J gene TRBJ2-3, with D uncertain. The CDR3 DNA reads TGTGCCAGCAGCTGGAATAGGGATACGCAGTATTTT. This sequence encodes CASSWNRDTQYF.